This TCR beta chain originates from a study of blood T cell repertoires in COVID-19. In the original workflow: Reference gene primer amplification yielded estimated nucleated cell counts. Repertoires were generated with immunoSEQ multiplex PCR, while TCRdb's copy carries only in-frame clones and drops some. V and J calls and clone size come straight from that table; D and trimming were deduced from the DNA. This table holds just over 350,000 clones, approximately 86% found once. Germline V gene data show CDR1 as SGHRS and CDR2 as YFSETQ. The ends lost 2 bases at V and 4 bases at J; junction bases unmatched: 9. CDR3 length: 15 residues. The Seattle patients, enrolled during active infection, were followed longitudinally.

What was sequenced was peripheral blood. The origin of this receptor is a woman in her sixties or seventies with COVID-19, enrolled during active disease. V usage is TRBV5-1 and J usage is TRBJ2-7; TRBD1 agrees at 7 bases. The CDR3 reads CASSLREGGGYEQYF. The CDR3 nucleotides are TGCGCCAGCAGCTTACGGGAAGGGGGCGGTTACGAGCAGTACTTC.